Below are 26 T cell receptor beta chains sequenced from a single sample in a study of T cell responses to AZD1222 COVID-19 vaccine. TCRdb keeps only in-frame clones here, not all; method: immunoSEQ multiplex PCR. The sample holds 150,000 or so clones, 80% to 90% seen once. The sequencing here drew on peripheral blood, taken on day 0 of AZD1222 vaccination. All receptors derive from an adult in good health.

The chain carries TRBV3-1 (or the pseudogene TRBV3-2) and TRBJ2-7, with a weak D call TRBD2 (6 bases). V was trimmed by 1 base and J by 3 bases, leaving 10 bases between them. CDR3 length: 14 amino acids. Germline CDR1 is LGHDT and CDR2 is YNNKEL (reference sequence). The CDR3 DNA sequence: TGTGCCAGCAGCCAAGGCTTTAGCGGCTACGAGCAGTACTTC. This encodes CASSQGFSGYEQYF.

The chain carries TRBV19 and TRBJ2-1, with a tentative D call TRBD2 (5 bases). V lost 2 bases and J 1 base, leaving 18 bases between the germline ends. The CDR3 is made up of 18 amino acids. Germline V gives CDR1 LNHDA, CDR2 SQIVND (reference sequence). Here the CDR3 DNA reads TGTGCCAGTAGTATAAGTGGTACAAGCGGAGCTTCCTACAATGAGCAGTTCTTC. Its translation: CASSISGTSGASYNEQFF.

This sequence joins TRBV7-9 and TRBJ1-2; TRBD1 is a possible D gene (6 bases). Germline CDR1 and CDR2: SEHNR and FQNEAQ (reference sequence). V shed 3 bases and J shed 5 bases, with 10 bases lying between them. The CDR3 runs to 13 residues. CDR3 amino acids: CASSLEGQYGYTF. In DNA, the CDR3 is TGTGCCAGCAGCTTGGAGGGACAATATGGCTACACCTTC.

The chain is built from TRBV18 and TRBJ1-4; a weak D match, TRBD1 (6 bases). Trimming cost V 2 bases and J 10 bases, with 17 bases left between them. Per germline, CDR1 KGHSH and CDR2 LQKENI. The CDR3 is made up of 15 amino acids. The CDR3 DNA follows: TGTGCCAGCTCACCAGCGCGTCAGGGGAGGGGAAAACTGTTTTTT. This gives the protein CASSPARQGRGKLFF.

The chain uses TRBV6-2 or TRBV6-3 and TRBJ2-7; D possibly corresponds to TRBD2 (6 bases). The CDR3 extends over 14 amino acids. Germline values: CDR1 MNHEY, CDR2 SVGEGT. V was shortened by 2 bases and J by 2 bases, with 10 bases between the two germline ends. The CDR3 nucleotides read TGTGCCAGCAGTTACGCGGGACTCACCTACGAGCAGTACTTC. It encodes CASSYAGLTYEQYF.

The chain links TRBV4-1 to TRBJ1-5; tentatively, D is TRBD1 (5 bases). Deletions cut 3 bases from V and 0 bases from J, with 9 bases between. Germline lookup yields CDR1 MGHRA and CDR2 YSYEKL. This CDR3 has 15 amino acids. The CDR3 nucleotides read TGCGCCAGCAGCCAGGATACAGGTAGCAATCAGCCCCAGCATTTT. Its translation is CASSQDTGSNQPQHF.

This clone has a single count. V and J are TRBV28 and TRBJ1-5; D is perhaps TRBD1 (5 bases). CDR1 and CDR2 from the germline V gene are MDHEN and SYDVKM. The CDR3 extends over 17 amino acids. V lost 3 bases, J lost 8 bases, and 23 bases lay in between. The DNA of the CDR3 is TGTGCCAGCAGTTTTTTTCCCCGCCGGAGGGGAATGGAGCCCCAGCATTTT. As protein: CASSFFPRRRGMEPQHF.

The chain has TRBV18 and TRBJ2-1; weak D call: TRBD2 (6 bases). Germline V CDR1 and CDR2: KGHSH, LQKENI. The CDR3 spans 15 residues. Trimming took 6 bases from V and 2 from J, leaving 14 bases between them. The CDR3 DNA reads TGTGCCAGCTCTCTGCGGCGGGGAACCTACAATGAGCAGTTCTTC. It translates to CASSLRRGTYNEQFF.

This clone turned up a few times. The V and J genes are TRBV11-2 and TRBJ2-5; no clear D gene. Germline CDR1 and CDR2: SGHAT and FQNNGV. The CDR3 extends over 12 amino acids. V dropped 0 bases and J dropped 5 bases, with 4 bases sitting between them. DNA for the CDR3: TGTGCCAGCAGCTTAGATCGGGAGACCCAGTACTTC. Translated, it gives CASSLDRETQYF.

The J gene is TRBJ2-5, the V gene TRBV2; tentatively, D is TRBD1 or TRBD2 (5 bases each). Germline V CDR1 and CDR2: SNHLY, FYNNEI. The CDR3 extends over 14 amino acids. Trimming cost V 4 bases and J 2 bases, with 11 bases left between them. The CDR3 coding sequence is TGTGCCAGCAGTGTTTCGGGACGGCAAGAGACCCAGTACTTC. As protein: CASSVSGRQETQYF.

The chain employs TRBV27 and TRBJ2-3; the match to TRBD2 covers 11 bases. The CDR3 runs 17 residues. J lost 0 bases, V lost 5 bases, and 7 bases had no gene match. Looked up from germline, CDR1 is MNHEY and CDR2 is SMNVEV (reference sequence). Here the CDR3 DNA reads TGTGCCAGCAGTCCCGGGACTAGCGGACCTAGCACAGATACGCAGTATTTT. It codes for CASSPGTSGPSTDTQYF.

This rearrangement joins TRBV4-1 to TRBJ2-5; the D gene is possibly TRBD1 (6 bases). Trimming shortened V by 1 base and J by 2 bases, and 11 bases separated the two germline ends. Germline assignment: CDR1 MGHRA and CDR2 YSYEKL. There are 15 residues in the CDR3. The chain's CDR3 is CASSQAGVGQETQYF. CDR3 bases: TGCGCCAGCAGCCAAGCAGGGGTTGGGCAAGAGACCCAGTACTTC.

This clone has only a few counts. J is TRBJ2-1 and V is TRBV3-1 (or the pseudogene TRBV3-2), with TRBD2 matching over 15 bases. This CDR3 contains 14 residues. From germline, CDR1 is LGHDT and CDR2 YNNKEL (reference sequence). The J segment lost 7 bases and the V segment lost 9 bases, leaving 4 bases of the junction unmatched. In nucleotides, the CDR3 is TGTGCCAGTCGGACTAGCGGGAGGGTGAATGAGCAGTTCTTC. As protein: CASRTSGRVNEQFF.

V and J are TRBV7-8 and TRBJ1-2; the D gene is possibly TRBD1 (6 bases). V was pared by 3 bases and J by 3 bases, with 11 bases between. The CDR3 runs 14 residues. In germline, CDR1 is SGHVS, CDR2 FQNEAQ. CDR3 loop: CASSFSQGYYGYTF. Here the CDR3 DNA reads TGTGCCAGCAGCTTCTCCCAGGGGTACTATGGCTACACCTTC.

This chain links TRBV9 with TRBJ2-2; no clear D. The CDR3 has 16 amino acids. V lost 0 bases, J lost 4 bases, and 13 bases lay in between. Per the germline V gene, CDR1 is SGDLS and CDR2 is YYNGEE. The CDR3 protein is CASSVASSLSTGELFF. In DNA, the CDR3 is TGTGCCAGCAGCGTAGCGTCTAGTCTTAGCACCGGGGAGCTGTTTTTT.

The CDR3 spells CASSSEDTQYF. Here the CDR3 DNA reads TGTGCCAGCAGCTCCGAAGATACGCAGTATTTT. J is TRBJ2-3 and V is TRBV7-9; D uncertain. Germline V gene sequence: CDR1 SEHNR, CDR2 FQNEAQ (reference sequence). The V gene lost 4 bases and the J gene lost 5 bases, with 4 bases spanning the gap. The CDR3 runs 11 residues.

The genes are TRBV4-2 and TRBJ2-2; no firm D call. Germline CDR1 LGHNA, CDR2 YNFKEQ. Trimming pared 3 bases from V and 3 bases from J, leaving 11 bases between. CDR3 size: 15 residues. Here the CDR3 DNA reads TGTGCCAGCAGCCAGGAAACCCATCACACCGGGGAGCTGTTTTTT. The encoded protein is CASSQETHHTGELFF.

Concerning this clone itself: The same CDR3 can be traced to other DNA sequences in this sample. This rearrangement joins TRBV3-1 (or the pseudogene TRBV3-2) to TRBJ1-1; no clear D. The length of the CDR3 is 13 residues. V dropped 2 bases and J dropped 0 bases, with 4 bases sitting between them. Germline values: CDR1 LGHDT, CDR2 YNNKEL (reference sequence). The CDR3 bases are TGTGCCAGCAGCCAACGGGTGAACACTGAAGCTTTCTTT. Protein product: CASSQRVNTEAFF.

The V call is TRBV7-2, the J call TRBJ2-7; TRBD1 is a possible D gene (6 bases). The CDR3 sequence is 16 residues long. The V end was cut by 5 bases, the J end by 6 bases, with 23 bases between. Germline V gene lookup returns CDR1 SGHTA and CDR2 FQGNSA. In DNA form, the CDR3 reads TGTGCCAGCAGCGCGTCTACAGGGAACGTTCGAGTCGAGCAGTACTTC. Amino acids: CASSASTGNVRVEQYF.

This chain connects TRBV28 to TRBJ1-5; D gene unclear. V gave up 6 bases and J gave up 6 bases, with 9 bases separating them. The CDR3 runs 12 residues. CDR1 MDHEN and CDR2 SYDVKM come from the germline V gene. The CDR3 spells CASSHLGQPQHF. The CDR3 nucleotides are TGTGCCAGCAGCCATCTAGGTCAGCCCCAGCATTTT.

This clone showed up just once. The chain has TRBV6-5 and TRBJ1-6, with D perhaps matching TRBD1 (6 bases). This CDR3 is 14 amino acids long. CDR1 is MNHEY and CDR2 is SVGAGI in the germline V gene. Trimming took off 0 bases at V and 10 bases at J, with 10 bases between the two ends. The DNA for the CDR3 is TGTGCCAGCAGTTACTCCAGGGGTCAATCACCCCTCCACTTT. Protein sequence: CASSYSRGQSPLHF.

This CDR3 reads CASSRPGRNTEAFF. The CDR3 nucleotides are TGTGCCAGCAGTCGGCCAGGGAGAAACACTGAAGCTTTCTTT. This chain joins TRBV6-5 and TRBJ1-1; TRBD1 might be the D (5 bases). V was shortened by 5 bases and J by 2 bases, with 12 bases between the two germline ends. Germline CDR1 MNHEY, CDR2 SVGAGI. The CDR3 has 14 residues.

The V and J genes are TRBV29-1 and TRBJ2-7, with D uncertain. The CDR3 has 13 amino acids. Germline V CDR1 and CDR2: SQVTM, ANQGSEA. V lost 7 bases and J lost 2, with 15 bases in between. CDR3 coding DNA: TGCAGCGGGGTTAGTCCCCCCCCCTACGAGCAGTACTTC. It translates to CSGVSPPPYEQYF.

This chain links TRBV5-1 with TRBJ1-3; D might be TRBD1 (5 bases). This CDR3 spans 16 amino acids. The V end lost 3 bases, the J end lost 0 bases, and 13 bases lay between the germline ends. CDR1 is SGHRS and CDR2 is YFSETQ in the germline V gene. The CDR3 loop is CASSSPQGDSGNTIYF. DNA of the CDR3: TGCGCCAGCAGCTCACCCCAGGGAGACTCTGGAAACACCATATATTTT.

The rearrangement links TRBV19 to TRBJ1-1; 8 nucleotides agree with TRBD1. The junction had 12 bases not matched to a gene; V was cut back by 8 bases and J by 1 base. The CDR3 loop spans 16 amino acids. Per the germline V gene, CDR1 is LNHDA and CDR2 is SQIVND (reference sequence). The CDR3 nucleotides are TGTGCCAGTCGCAGACCGGGACAGGCGACGAACACTGAAGCTTTCTTT. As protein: CASRRPGQATNTEAFF.

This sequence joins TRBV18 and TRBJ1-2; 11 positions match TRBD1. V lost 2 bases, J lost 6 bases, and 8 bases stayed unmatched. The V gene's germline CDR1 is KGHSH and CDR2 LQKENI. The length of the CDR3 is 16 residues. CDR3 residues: CASSPDVGQGADGYTF. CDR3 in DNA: TGTGCCAGCTCACCAGACGTCGGACAGGGGGCGGATGGCTACACCTTC.